Sequencing of this T cell receptor beta chain was carried out in a study of CD8+CD57+ T cells in acquired aplastic anemia. Study-wide background: 3.2 ug was the average amount of DNA from sorted CD4+ and CD8+ cells. For CD4+ cells, healthy donors had an average of roughly 11 million reads. Broader study findings: Comparison of patients with controls identified about 27 shared CD8+ CDR3 sequences.

Germline lookup yields CDR1 MGHDK and CDR2 SYGVNS. Losses at the gene ends were 4 bases for V and 0 bases for J; bases not matched to a gene: 8. The CDR3 is 17 residues long. Genomic DNA templated the TCR beta VDJ and CDR3 profiling. Using its own MiXCR run on the reads, TCRdb lists one record per CDR3 protein. The sample has 86,000 or so distinct CDR3 sequences; approximately 46% are singletons. To note about this clonotype: Its cognate antigen is unknown.

Source material: sorted CD4+, CD8+, or CD8+CD57+ T cells (not recorded which) from PBMCs. V usage is TRBV25-1 and J usage is TRBJ2-1; 8 bases are shared with TRBD2. This TCR came from a human donor in good health, serving as a control. CDR3 protein: CASSARTSLSSYNEQFF. CDR3 sequence (DNA): TGTGCCAGCAGTGCCCGGACTAGCCTGAGCTCCTACAATGAGCAGTTCTTC.